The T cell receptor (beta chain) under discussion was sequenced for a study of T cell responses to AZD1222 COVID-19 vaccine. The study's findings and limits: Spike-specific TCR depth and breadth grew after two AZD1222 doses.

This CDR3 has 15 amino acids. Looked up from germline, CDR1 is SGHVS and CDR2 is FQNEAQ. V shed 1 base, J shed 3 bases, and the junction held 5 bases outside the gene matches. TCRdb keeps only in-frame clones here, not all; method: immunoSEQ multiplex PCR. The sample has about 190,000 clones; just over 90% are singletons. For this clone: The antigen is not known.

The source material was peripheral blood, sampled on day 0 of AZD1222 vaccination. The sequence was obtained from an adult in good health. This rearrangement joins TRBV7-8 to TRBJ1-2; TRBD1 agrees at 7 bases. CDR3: CASSLGFQGDYGYTF. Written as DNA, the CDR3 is TGTGCCAGCAGCTTAGGGTTTCAGGGGGACTATGGCTACACCTTC. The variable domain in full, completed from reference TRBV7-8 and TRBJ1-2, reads GAGVSQSPRYKVAKRGQDVALRCDPISGHVSLFWYQQALGQGPEFLTYFQNEAQLDKSGLPSDRFFAERPEGSVSTLKIQRTQQEDSAVYLCASSLGFQGDYGYTFGSGTRLTVV.